The rows below give T cell receptor beta chains drawn from one sample of a study of cytomegalovirus exposure and HLA in healthy donors. This table comes from immunoSEQ multiplex PCR, and its TCRdb copy is limited to in-frame clones, with some not included. The repertoire holds 130,000 to 150,000 clones, about 84% seen once, with over 2% in the top ten. Sequencing used PBMCs. These receptors all stem from a woman aged 18-30 years in good health and CMV-seropositive. Both conserved end residues are part of each CDR3. D genes are given only for firm matches. Some rows mark clone size as missing; the rest say once, few, many or name a class of expanded clone.

cdr3_nt,cdr3_aa,clone_size,d_call,j_call,v_call
TGTGCCAGCAGCGGGGGACAGGGGCAGATCAATGAGCAGTTCTTC,CASSGGQGQINEQFF,once,TRBD1,TRBJ2-1,TRBV5-6
TGTGCCAGTAGTATAGACACGGACAGCCGGTATGGCTACACCTTC,CASSIDTDSRYGYTF,-,-,TRBJ1-2,TRBV19
TGCGCCAGCACGAGGACAGGCCGAATGGTATACAATGAGCAGTTCTTC,CASTRTGRMVYNEQFF,-,TRBD1,TRBJ2-1,TRBV10-1
TGCGCCAGCAGCCAAGGGCAGATGAACACCGGGGAGCTGTTTTTT,CASSQGQMNTGELFF,-,-,TRBJ2-2,TRBV4-1
TGTGCCAGCAGCTCCCGACAGGGCGAAACCGGGGAGCTGTTTTTT,CASSSRQGETGELFF,few,TRBD1,TRBJ2-2,TRBV7-9
TGTGCCAGTTACTCCTCGGAGGCCGGGGAGCTGTTTTTT,CASYSSEAGELFF,-,-,TRBJ2-2,TRBV27
TGTGCCAGCAGTAGAGGGACAGGTCACTCCTACGAGCAGTACTTC,CASSRGTGHSYEQYF,-,TRBD1,TRBJ2-7,TRBV6-5
TGTGCCAGCAGCCAACCTGGGACAGGGGGTTGGAATGAGCAGTTCTTC,CASSQPGTGGWNEQFF,-,TRBD1,TRBJ2-1,TRBV14
TGTGCCTGGAGTGTAACAGGCGGGGCCCCAGGGAATGAGCAGTTCTTC,CAWSVTGGAPGNEQFF,few,-,TRBJ2-1,TRBV30
TGTGCCAGCAGACCAACAGGGAAGAATTGGTATGGCTACACCTTC,CASRPTGKNWYGYTF,-,-,TRBJ1-2,TRBV28